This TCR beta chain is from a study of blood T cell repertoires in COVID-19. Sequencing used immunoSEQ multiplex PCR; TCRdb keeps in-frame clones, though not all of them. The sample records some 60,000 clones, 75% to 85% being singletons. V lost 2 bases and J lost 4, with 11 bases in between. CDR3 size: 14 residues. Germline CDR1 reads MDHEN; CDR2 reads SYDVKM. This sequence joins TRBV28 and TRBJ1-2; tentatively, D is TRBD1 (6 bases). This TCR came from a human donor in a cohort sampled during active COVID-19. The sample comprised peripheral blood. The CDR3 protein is CASSLLGQPYGYTF. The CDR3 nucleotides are TGTGCCAGCAGTTTACTAGGACAGCCCTATGGCTACACCTTC.